Given below is one T cell receptor beta chain in context. Its antigen is currently unknown. This CDR3 has 15 residues. The junction had 11 bases not matched to a gene; V was cut back by 4 bases and J by 8 bases. Germline V gives CDR1 SGDLS, CDR2 YYNGEE. Vbeta (60) and Jbeta (13) primers were used in the PCR. Method: immunoSEQ multiplex PCR; TCRdb's copy keeps in-frame clones and lacks some. The table shows about 150,000 clones, with roughly 80% occurring only once. This sample was taken from a study of cytomegalovirus exposure and HLA in healthy donors. Study findings and constraints: A later analysis linked a missense variant in DCLRE1C to the trimming of TCR beta V and J genes. Across donors, presence/absence analyses took sequencing depth to be roughly uniform. Among TCR beta chains, those listed as cytomegalovirus-associated numbered around 160.

Healthy donors of bone marrow made up the group. The chain couples TRBV9 to TRBJ2-1; TRBD2 matches at 8 bases. The TCR sequence derives from a boy between 2 and 15 years old in good health and CMV-seronegative. The sample taken for sequencing was PBMCs. CDR3 in amino acids: CASSPLAGGFDEQFF. CDR3 DNA: TGTGCCAGCAGCCCGCTAGCGGGCGGATTTGATGAGCAGTTCTTC.